Only a few counts were recorded for the clone carrying this TCR beta chain. Antigen unknown. These data come from a study of T cells in Graves' hyperthyroidism and ophthalmopathy. Overall study findings and caveats: Researchers found most expanded thyroid clonotypes above 0.001 in blood as well.

This CDR3 has 14 residues. Germline V lookup: CDR1 SGHDN, CDR2 FVKESK. V lost 4 bases and J 2 bases, leaving 12 bases between the germline ends. The source material, RNA transcripts, was used to amplify TCR beta CDR3 regions. Carried out on the TCR CDR3, a first-round RT-PCR used the HTBI primer set. Via MiXCR, TCRdb re-called the multiplex PCR reads, giving one row per CDR3 protein. The sample holds 690,000 or so distinct CDR3 sequences, 15% to 20% seen once. PBMCs were collected from a roughly 10 ml volume of fresh peripheral blood. The sample was blood. The chain links TRBV14 to TRBJ2-7, with D possibly called TRBD1 or TRBD2 (6 bases each). The origin of this receptor is a woman in her forties or fifties with Graves' hyperthyroidism that later progressed to Graves' ophthalmopathy. The CDR3: CASSRGALTYEQYF. CDR3 coding DNA: TGTGCCAGCAGCCGGGGGGCACTTACCTACGAGCAGTACTTC.